Reported below is one T cell receptor beta chain. The germline V gene encodes CDR1 MDHEN and CDR2 SYDVKM. This CDR3 has 13 residues. V was pared by 8 bases and J by 5 bases, with 15 bases between. Using immunoSEQ multiplex PCR, the repertoire was profiled, and TCRdb retains in-frame clones only, with some absent. The repertoire consists of some 150,000 clones, with around 90% occurring once and the leading ten covering roughly 4.5%. The sample belongs to a study of T cell responses to AZD1222 COVID-19 vaccine. This receptor was obtained from an adult in good health. V is TRBV28 and J is TRBJ1-2; D not certain. The sequenced sample was peripheral blood, obtained on day 0 of MenACWY control vaccination. For the CDR3, the DNA is TGTGCCAGCGGTAATACAGTGGTTTATGGCTACACCTTC. This gives the protein CASGNTVVYGYTF.